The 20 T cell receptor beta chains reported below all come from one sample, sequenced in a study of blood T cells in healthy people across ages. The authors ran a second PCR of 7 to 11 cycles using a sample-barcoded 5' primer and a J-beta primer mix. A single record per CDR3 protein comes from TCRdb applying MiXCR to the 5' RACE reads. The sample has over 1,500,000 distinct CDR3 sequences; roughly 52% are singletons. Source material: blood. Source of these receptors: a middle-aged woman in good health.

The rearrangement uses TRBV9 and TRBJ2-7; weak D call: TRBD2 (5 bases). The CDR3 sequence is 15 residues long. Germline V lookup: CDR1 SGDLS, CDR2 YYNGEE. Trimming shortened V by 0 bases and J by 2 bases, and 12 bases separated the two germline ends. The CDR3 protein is CASSVAFGVAYEQYF. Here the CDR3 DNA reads TGTGCCAGCAGCGTAGCTTTCGGGGTAGCCTACGAGCAGTACTTC.

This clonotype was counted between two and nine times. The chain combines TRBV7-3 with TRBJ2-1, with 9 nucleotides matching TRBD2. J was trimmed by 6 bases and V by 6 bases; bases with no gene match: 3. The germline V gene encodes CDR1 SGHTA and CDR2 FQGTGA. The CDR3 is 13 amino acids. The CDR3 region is CASRPAGGNEQFF. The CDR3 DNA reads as TGTGCCAGCAGACCAGCGGGGGGCAATGAGCAGTTCTTC.

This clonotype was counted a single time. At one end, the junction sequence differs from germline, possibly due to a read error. The CDR3 nucleotides are TGTGCCAGCAACTTAGCGGGAGCCTACAATGAGCAGTTCTTC. It codes for CASNLAGAYNEQFF. V gene TRBV7-9 combines with J gene TRBJ2-1, with 9 positions matching TRBD2. The CDR3 totals 14 residues. Germline CDR1 SEHNR, CDR2 FQNEAQ (reference sequence).

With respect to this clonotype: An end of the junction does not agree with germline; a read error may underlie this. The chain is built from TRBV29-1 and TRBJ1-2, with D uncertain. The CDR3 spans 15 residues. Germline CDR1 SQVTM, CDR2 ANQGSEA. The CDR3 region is CSVERVGKSNCGYTF. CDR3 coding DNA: TGCAGCGTTGAAAGAGTAGGCAAGTCTAACTGTGGCTACACCTTC.

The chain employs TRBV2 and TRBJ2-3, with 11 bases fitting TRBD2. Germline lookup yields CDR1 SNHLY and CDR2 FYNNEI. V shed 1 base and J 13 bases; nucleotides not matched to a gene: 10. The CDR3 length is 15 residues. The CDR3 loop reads CASSEETSGVTPEYF. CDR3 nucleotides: TGTGCCAGCAGTGAAGAGACTAGCGGGGTAACCCCTGAGTATTTT.

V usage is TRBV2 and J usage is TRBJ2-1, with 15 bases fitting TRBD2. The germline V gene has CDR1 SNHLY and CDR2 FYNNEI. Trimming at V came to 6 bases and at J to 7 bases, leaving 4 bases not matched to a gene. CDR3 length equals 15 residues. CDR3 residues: CASRGTSGGRNEQFF. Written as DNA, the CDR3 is TGTGCCAGCAGGGGGACTAGCGGGGGGCGGAATGAGCAGTTCTTC.

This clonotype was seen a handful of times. DNA of the CDR3: TGCGCCAGCAGCCAAGATCTCCTCCTCTACGAGCAGTACTTC. Encoded protein: CASSQDLLLYEQYF. V is TRBV4-1 and J is TRBJ2-7; D gene uncertain. This CDR3 region has 14 residues. Deletions cut 0 bases from V and 3 bases from J, with 9 bases between. Germline V gives CDR1 MGHRA, CDR2 YSYEKL.

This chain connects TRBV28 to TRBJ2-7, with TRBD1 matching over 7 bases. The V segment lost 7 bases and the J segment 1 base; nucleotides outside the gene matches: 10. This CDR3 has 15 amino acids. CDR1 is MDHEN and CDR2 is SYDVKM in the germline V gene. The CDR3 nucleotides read TGTGCCAGCACCCCTGGAGACAGGGTATCCTACGAGCAGTACTTC. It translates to CASTPGDRVSYEQYF.

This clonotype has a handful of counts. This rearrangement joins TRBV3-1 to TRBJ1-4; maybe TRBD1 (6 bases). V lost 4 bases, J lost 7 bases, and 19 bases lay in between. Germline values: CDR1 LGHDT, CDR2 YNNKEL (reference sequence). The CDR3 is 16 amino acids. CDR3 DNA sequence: TGTGCCAGCAGCCCTGGCGAGAACAGGGTTGGTGAAAAACTGTTTTTT. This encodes CASSPGENRVGEKLFF.

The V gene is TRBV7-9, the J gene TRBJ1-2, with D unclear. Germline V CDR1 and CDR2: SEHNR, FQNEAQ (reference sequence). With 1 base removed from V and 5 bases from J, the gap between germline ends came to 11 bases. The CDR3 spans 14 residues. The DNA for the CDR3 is TGTGCCAGCAGCTTAGGTTCAGCGAGTTATGGCTACACCTTC. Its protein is CASSLGSASYGYTF.

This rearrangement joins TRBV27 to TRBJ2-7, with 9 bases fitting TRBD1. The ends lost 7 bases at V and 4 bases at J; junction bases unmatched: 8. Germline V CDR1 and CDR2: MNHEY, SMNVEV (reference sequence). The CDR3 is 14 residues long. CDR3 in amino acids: CASNPRGQGYEQYF. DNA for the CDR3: TGTGCCAGCAACCCTCGAGGACAGGGGTACGAGCAGTACTTC.

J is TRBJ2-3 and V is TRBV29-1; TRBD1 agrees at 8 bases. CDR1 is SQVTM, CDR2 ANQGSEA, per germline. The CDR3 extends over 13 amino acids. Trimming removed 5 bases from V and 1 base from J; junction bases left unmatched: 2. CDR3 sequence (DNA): TGCAGCGTTCAGACAGGGGGCACAGATACGCAGTATTTT. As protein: CSVQTGGTDTQYF.

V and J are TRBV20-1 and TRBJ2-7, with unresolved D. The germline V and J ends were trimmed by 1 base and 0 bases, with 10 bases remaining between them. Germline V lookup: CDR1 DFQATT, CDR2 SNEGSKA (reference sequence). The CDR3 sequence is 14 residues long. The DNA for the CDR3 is TGCAGTGCTAGAGGGCCTACCAGCTCCTACGAGCAGTACTTC. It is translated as CSARGPTSSYEQYF.

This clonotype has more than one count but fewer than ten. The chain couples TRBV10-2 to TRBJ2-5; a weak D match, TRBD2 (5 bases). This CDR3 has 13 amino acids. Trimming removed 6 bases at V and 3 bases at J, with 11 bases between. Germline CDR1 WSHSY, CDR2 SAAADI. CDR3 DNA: TGCGCCAGCAGGAGGGCGGTAAAAGAGACCCAGTACTTC. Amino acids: CASRRAVKETQYF.

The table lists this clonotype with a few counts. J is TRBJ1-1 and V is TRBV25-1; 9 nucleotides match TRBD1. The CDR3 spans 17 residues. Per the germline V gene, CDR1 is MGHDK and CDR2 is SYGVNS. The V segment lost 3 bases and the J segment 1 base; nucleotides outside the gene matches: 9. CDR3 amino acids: CASSDRRTGVKNTEAFF. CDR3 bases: TGTGCCAGCAGTGACCGTCGGACAGGGGTAAAGAACACTGAAGCTTTCTTT.

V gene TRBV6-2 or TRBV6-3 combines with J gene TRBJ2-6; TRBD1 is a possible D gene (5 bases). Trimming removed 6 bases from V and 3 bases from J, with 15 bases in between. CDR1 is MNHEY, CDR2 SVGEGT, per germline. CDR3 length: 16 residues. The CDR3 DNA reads TGTGCCAGCAGGGTCCCTGGGGCCGGTGGGGCCAACGTCCTGACTTTC. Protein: CASRVPGAGGANVLTF.

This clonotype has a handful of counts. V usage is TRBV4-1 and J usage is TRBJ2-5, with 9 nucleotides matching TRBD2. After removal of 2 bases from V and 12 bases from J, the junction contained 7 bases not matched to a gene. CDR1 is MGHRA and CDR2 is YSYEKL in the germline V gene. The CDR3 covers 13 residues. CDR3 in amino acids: CASSQLAGQVKYF. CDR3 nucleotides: TGCGCCAGCAGCCAACTAGCGGGGCAGGTGAAGTACTTC.

CDR3 amino acids: CASTDRGVGGGNQPQHF. The CDR3 DNA reads TGTGCCAGCACCGACCGGGGTGTGGGGGGCGGCAATCAGCCCCAGCATTTT. The chain uses TRBV6-6 and TRBJ1-5, with D tentatively TRBD1 (6 bases). This CDR3 region has 17 residues. In germline, CDR1 is MNHNY, CDR2 SVGAGI (reference sequence). Trimming removed 7 bases at V and 2 bases at J, with 21 bases between.

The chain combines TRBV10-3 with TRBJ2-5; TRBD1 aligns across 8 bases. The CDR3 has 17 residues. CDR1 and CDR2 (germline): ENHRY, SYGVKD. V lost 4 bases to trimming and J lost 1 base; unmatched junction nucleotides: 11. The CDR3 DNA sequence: TGTGCCATCAGTGGGGGTTGGGGACAGGCACGCCAAGAGACCCAGTACTTC. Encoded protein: CAISGGWGQARQETQYF.

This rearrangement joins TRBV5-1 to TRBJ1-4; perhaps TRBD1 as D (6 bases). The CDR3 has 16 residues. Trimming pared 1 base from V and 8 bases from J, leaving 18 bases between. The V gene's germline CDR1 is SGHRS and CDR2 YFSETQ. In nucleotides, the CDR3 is TGCGCCAGCAGCTTGATCGGCAGGGGCCAGGGGGAAAAACTGTTTTTT. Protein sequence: CASSLIGRGQGEKLFF.